The sequence of this T cell receptor beta chain was determined in a study of blood T cells in healthy people across ages. This clonotype was observed a single time. Its specificity is not known. CDR1 is SGHAT and CDR2 is FQNNGV in the germline V gene. The CDR3 is 14 amino acids. Trimming left V 5 bases short and J 3 bases short, with 14 bases between. With a J-beta primer mix and a sample-barcoded 5' primer, a second PCR ran 7 to 11 cycles. From the 5' RACE reads, TCRdb called clonotypes with MiXCR, one entry per CDR3 protein. The sample consists of some 1 million distinct CDR3 sequences, 35% to 55% of them appearing once. Findings of the study overall: Researchers said unsorted PBMCs prevented a conclusive naive versus antigen-experienced comparison.

The source is a woman aged 55-75 years in good health. V and J are TRBV11-2 and TRBJ2-7; D could derive from TRBD1 or TRBD2 (6 bases each). The sample consisted of blood. CDR3 coding DNA: TGTGCCAGCAGCACCGCGGGACACCTCTACGAGCAGTACTTC. Its protein product is CASSTAGHLYEQYF.